The rows below give T cell receptor beta chains drawn from one sample of a study of cytomegalovirus exposure and HLA in healthy donors. Measured with immunoSEQ multiplex PCR; TCRdb has only the in-frame clones, and not every one. The table has just over 150,000 clones, roughly 80% seen once; the top ten hold around 2.1%. The specimen sequenced was PBMCs. These TCRs come from a female donor in good health and CMV-seronegative. Each CDR3 is given with its conserved first and last residue. The size field is filled for only some rows; it gives once, few, many or a size class.

CDR3 protein	J gene	V gene	clone size
CASSYSGTGEETQYF	TRBJ2-5	TRBV27	.
CASSPSGGRETQYF	TRBJ2-5	TRBV11-2	.
CASSVGPSGYGAYEQYF	TRBJ2-7	TRBV9	.
CASSLGPGQGAYEQFF	TRBJ2-1	TRBV7-3	.
CAVRDTNTGELFF	TRBJ2-2	TRBV6-5	.
CASSAAGTSTQQYF	TRBJ2-3	TRBV11-2	.
CASTRTATNYDYTF	TRBJ1-2	TRBV2	.
CAWASGSTEAFF	TRBJ1-1	TRBV30	.
CASSSWTGRETQYF	TRBJ2-5	TRBV19	few
CASSSPGTGIEKLFF	TRBJ1-4	TRBV7-9	few
CASSVRTGYQPQHF	TRBJ1-5	TRBV6-1	.
CSVAKGSGTDTQYF	TRBJ2-3	TRBV29-1	.
CASGPPRAGATTEAFF	TRBJ1-1	TRBV12-5	.
CASSLPPSSYNEQFF	TRBJ2-1	TRBV11-1	.
CASSSGLAGTAQETQYF	TRBJ2-5	TRBV5-1	.
CASRPSGTGPYEQYF	TRBJ2-7	TRBV14	.
CASSLGSSSTYNEQFF	TRBJ2-1	TRBV7-2	once
CASSSHRESYGYTF	TRBJ1-2	TRBV5-1	.
CASSSNVRGTQYF	TRBJ2-5	TRBV6-5	.
CASSRDRVQRDGYTF	TRBJ1-2	TRBV6-5	.
CASSLGLAGVTYEQYF	TRBJ2-7	TRBV13	.
CASSLGTARAEAFF	TRBJ1-1	TRBV7-9	.
CASTHMKWGYTF	TRBJ1-2	TRBV19	.
CASSPGSDNYGYTF	TRBJ1-2	TRBV5-1	.
CASSLGGVYEQYF	TRBJ2-7	TRBV7-9	.
CAWSVIVVGQGYEKLFF	TRBJ1-4	TRBV30	.
CASSAGTGEKLFF	TRBJ1-4	TRBV9	.
CAWSVSRANVLTF	TRBJ2-6	TRBV30	few
CASKGAMNTEAFF	TRBJ1-1	TRBV19	.
CASSPTTGSPYGYTF	TRBJ1-2	TRBV18	.
CASTSGGGSKNIQYF	TRBJ2-4	TRBV6-6	.
CASSPGGGGAPIRVQFF	TRBJ2-1	TRBV11-2	.
CAWSVRGADSQPQHF	TRBJ1-5	TRBV30	few
CSVEGSSYEQYF	TRBJ2-7	TRBV29-1	.